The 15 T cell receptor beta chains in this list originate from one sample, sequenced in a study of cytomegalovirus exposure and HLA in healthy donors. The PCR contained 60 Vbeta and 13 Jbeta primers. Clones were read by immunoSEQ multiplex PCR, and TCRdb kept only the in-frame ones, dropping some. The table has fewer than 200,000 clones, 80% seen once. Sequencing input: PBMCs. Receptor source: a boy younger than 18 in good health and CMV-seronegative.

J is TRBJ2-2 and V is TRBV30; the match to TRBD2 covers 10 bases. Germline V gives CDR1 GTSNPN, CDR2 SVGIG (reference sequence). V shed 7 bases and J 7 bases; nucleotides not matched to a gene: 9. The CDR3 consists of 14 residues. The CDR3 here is CAYTEGTSVGELFF. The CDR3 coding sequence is TGTGCCTATACCGAAGGGACTAGCGTCGGGGAGCTGTTTTTT.

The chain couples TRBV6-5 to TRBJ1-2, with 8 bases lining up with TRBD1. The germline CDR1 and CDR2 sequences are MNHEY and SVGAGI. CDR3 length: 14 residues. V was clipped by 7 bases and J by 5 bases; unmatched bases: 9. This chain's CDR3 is CASTLLDRGYGYTF. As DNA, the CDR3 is TGTGCCAGCACACTTCTTGACAGGGGATATGGCTACACCTTC.

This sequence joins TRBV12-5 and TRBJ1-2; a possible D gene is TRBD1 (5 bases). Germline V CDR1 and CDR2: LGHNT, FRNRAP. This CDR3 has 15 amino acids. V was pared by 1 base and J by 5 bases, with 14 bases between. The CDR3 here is CASGLGAGGVYGYTF. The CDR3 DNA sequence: TGTGCTAGTGGTTTGGGGGCGGGGGGGGTGTATGGCTACACCTTC.

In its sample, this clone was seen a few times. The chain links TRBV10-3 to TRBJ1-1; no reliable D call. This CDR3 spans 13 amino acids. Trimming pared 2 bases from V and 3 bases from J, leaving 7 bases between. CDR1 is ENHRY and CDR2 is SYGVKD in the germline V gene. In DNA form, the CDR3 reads TGTGCCATCAGTGAGGGGGAGTACACTGAAGCTTTCTTT. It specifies CAISEGEYTEAFF.

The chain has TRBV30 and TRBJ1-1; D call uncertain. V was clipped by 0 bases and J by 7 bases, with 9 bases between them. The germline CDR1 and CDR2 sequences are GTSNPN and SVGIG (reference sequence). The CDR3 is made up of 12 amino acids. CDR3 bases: TGTGCCTGGAGTGTAAACGGAGTTGAAGCTTTCTTT. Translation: CAWSVNGVEAFF.

The CDR3 spells CASSLTTGGTEAFF. CDR3 bases: TGCGCCAGCAGCCTAACTACAGGGGGCACTGAAGCTTTCTTT. The chain uses TRBV5-1 and TRBJ1-1, with TRBD1 matching 8 bases. The CDR3 consists of 14 residues. V lost 4 bases to trimming and J lost 4 bases; unmatched junction nucleotides: 6. The germline V gene has CDR1 SGHRS and CDR2 YFSETQ.

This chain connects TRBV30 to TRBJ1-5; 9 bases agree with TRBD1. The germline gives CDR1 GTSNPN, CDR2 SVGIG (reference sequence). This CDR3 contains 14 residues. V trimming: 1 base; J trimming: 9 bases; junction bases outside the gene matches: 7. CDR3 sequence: CAWSAGQGSLPQHF. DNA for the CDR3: TGTGCCTGGAGTGCGGGACAGGGCTCATTGCCCCAGCATTTT. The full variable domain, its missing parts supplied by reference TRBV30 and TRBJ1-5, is SQTIHQWPATLVQPVGSPLSLECTVEGTSNPNLYWYRQAAGRGLQLLFYSVGIGQISSEVPQNLSASRPQDRQFILSSKKLLLSDSGFYLCAWSAGQGSLPQHFGDGTRLSIL.

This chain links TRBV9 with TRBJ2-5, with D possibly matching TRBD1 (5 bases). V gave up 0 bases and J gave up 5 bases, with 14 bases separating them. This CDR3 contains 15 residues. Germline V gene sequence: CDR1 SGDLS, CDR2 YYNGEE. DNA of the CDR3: TGTGCCAGCAGCGTAGGGACCAGGGCCGTGGAGACCCAGTACTTC. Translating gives CASSVGTRAVETQYF.

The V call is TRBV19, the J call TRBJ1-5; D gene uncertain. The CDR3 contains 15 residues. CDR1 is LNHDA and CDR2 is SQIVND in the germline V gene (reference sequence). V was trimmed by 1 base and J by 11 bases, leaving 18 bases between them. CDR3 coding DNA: TGTGCCAGTAGTATAGCCCGCGGACTGGCAAAGTCCCAGCATTTT. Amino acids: CASSIARGLAKSQHF.

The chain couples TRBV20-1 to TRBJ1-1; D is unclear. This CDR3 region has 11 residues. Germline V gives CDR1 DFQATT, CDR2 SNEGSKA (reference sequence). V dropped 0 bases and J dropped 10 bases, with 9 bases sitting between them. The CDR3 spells CSARDLQLAFF. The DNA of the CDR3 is TGCAGTGCTAGAGATTTACAGCTAGCTTTCTTT.

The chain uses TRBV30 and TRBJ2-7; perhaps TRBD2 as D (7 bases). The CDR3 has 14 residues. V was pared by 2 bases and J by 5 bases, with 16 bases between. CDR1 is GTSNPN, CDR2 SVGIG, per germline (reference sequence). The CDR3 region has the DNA TGTGCCTGGAGTCATGGGGGGGCCGAGAACGAGCAGTACTTC. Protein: CAWSHGGAENEQYF.

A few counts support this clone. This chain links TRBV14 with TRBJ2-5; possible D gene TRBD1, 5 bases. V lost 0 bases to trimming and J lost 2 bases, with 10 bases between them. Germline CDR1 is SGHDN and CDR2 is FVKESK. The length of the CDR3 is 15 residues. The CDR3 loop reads CASSQDHRRQETQYF. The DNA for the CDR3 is TGTGCCAGCAGCCAAGACCACAGGAGACAAGAGACCCAGTACTTC.

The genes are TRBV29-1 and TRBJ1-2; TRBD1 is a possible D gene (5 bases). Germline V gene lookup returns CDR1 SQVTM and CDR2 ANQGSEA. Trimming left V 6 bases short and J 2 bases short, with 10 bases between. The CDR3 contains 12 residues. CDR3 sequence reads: CSVSDSNYGYTF. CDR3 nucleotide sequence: TGCAGCGTCTCTGACAGCAACTATGGCTACACCTTC.

The CDR3 spells CASSAGQGASYGYTF. CDR3 DNA: TGTGCCAGCAGTGCGGGACAGGGGGCGAGCTATGGCTACACCTTC. This chain connects TRBV2 to TRBJ1-2; 12 bases match TRBD1. Germline CDR1 SNHLY, CDR2 FYNNEI. The V segment lost 4 bases and the J segment 4 bases; nucleotides outside the gene matches: 4. The CDR3 consists of 15 residues.

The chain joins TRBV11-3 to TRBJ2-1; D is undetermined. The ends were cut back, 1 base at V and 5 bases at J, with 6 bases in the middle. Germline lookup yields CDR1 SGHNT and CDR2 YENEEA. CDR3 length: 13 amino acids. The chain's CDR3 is CASSLVPHNEQFF. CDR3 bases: TGTGCCAGCAGCTTAGTTCCTCACAATGAGCAGTTCTTC.